These 14 T cell receptor beta chains originate from one sample sequenced in a study of beta chain features in type 1 diabetes. Whole-study results and caveats: All four CD4+ subsets from Type 1 diabetes patients carried moderately but significantly shorter TCRB CDR3s.

Antigen specificity for these receptors is unknown. cDNA synthesis used the whole RNA isolate, giving expressed TCRB sequences. Generated by immunoSEQ multiplex PCR, the TCRdb table keeps only in-frame clones and is missing some. This sample has some 250,000 clones; roughly a tenth occur once, and the top ten carry around 0.017%. Sequencing was done on a sample of naive CD4+ T cells from blood. The receptor set was obtained from a young man with type 1 diabetes.

The rearrangement uses TRBV4-2 and TRBJ1-5, with unresolved D. The CDR3 runs to 15 residues. The germline V gene has CDR1 LGHNA and CDR2 YNFKEQ. Trimming stripped 0 bases from V and 6 bases from J, with 12 bases between. The CDR3 reads CASSQDGLEGQPQHF. CDR3 in DNA: TGTGCCAGCAGCCAAGATGGGCTCGAAGGTCAGCCCCAGCATTTT.

This clone was detected a few times. V and J are TRBV30 and TRBJ2-2, with D possibly TRBD1 on 6 matching bases. Trimming removed 7 bases from V and 6 bases from J, with 21 bases in between. The CDR3 is made up of 15 amino acids. Germline V gene data show CDR1 as GTSNPN and CDR2 as SVGIG (reference sequence). The CDR3 sequence is CAFTRGSEVSGELFF. The CDR3 DNA sequence: TGTGCCTTTACGAGGGGGTCGGAGGTTTCCGGGGAGCTGTTTTTT.

This clone appeared once. V gene TRBV2 combines with J gene TRBJ2-4, with TRBD1 as a possible D gene (5 bases). V was shortened by 5 bases and J by 0 bases, with 8 bases between the two germline ends. The V gene's germline CDR1 is SNHLY and CDR2 FYNNEI. The CDR3 runs 14 residues. The CDR3 here is CASSPQGAKNIQYF. Written as DNA, the CDR3 is TGTGCCAGCAGTCCTCAGGGAGCCAAAAACATTCAGTACTTC.

This sequence joins TRBV11-2 and TRBJ2-1, with D possibly matching TRBD2 (6 bases). This CDR3 region has 15 residues. The germline V gene encodes CDR1 SGHAT and CDR2 FQNNGV. Trimming stripped 1 base from V and 4 bases from J, with 11 bases between. CDR3 sequence reads: CASSLAGDPYNEQFF. In nucleotides, the CDR3 is TGTGCCAGCAGCTTAGCGGGGGACCCGTACAATGAGCAGTTCTTC.

This clone came up a few times. J is TRBJ2-5 and V is TRBV4-2, with no clear D. CDR1 and CDR2 from the germline V gene are LGHNA and YNFKEQ. Trimming cost V 0 bases and J 1 base, with 9 bases left between them. The CDR3 runs 15 residues. The DNA for the CDR3 is TGTGCCAGCAGCCAAGAAACGTCAGTCCAAGAGACCCAGTACTTC. Protein: CASSQETSVQETQYF.

This clone turned up a few times. The gene calls are TRBV7-9 and TRBJ2-1; TRBD1 might be the D (5 bases). Trimming removed 8 bases at V and 3 bases at J, with 8 bases between. The germline V gene encodes CDR1 SEHNR and CDR2 FQNEAQ (reference sequence). CDR3 length equals 12 residues. The CDR3 loop reads CASRQFYNEQFF. CDR3 coding DNA: TGTGCCAGCCGACAGTTCTACAATGAGCAGTTCTTC. The complete variable domain, with remaining parts taken from reference TRBV7-9 and TRBJ2-1, reads DTGVSQNPRHKITKRGQNVTFRCDPISEHNRLYWYRQTLGQGPEFLTYFQNEAQLEKSRLLSDRFSAERPKGSFSTLEIQRTEQGDSAMYLCASRQFYNEQFFGPGTRLTVL.

This chain connects TRBV18 to TRBJ1-2; D is uncertain. The CDR3 sequence is 15 residues long. V was pared by 1 base and J by 2 bases, with 11 bases between. CDR1 is KGHSH, CDR2 LQKENI, per germline. CDR3 amino acids: CASSPQTGMNYGYTF. In DNA, the CDR3 is TGTGCCAGCTCACCACAAACCGGGATGAACTATGGCTACACCTTC.

This clone was detected a few times. The rearrangement uses TRBV9 and TRBJ1-4; the D is unclear. Germline values: CDR1 SGDLS, CDR2 YYNGEE. The CDR3 has 13 amino acids. Trimming pared 4 bases from V and 8 bases from J, leaving 12 bases between. The CDR3 DNA reads TGTGCCAGCAGCCCCGGAGGGAACGAAAAACTGTTTTTT. This encodes CASSPGGNEKLFF.

This clone showed up just a few times. This chain connects TRBV7-3 to TRBJ2-2, with D maybe TRBD1 (6 bases). This CDR3 is built from 16 residues. Germline CDR1 reads SGHTA; CDR2 reads FQGTGA. V was pared by 4 bases and J by 4 bases, with 16 bases between. DNA of the CDR3: TGTGCCAGCAGCTCACAGGGCACCCGAGGCACCGGGGAGCTGTTTTTT. Protein: CASSSQGTRGTGELFF.

The chain has TRBV19 and TRBJ1-2; tentatively, D is TRBD1 (5 bases). V was cut by 7 bases and J by 3 bases, with 15 bases left in between. Germline CDR1 LNHDA, CDR2 SQIVND (reference sequence). The CDR3 is 14 residues long. The CDR3 is CASKSGGADYGYTF. In DNA form, the CDR3 reads TGTGCCAGTAAATCGGGAGGGGCGGACTATGGCTACACCTTC.

J is TRBJ2-6 and V is TRBV19; tentative D call: TRBD1 (7 bases). The germline gives CDR1 LNHDA, CDR2 SQIVND (reference sequence). V gave up 7 bases and J gave up 2 bases, with 15 bases separating them. The CDR3 length is 16 residues. The CDR3 bases are TGTGCCAGTAAAGTCCAGGGGGGAACTGGGGCCAACGTCCTGACTTTC. The encoded protein is CASKVQGGTGANVLTF.

The rearrangement uses TRBV25-1 and TRBJ2-5; 7 bases match TRBD2. J lost 2 bases, V lost 7 bases, and 4 bases had no gene match. There are 13 residues in the CDR3. Germline V lookup: CDR1 MGHDK, CDR2 SYGVNS. The CDR3 region has the DNA TGTGCCAGCACCTTGGGAGGGCAAGAGACCCAGTACTTC. The encoded protein is CASTLGGQETQYF.

The V call is TRBV30, the J call TRBJ2-2, with 7 bases aligning to TRBD2. Germline V CDR1 and CDR2: GTSNPN, SVGIG (reference sequence). V shed 2 bases, J shed 8 bases, and the junction held 14 bases outside the gene matches. The CDR3 sequence is 16 residues long. The CDR3 DNA is TGTGCCTGGAGTCCCCCCCTAGCGGCCATTCGGGGGGAGCTGTTTTTT. It codes for CAWSPPLAAIRGELFF.

This clone has only a few counts. The genes are TRBV28 and TRBJ2-7, with D tentatively TRBD1 (7 bases). The CDR3 has 15 amino acids. CDR1 is MDHEN, CDR2 SYDVKM, per germline. The V gene lost 4 bases and the J gene lost 0 bases, with 13 bases spanning the gap. CDR3 bases: TGTGCCAGCAGTTCCCCGGGGGACAGCTCCTACGAGCAGTACTTC. It encodes CASSSPGDSSYEQYF.